One T cell receptor beta chain is described in this entry. The data are from a study of T cell changes during pregnancy in multiple sclerosis. CDR1 is MNHNY and CDR2 is SVGAGI in the germline V gene (reference sequence). V dropped 1 base and J dropped 6 bases, with 9 bases sitting between them. The CDR3 length is 13 residues. Profiled with immunoSEQ multiplex PCR; TCRdb holds only in-frame clones, not every one. This sample has about 49,000 clones, with approximately 94% found just once. This chain joins TRBV6-6 and TRBJ1-2; no reliable D call. Here the sequenced sample was CD8+ T cells from peripheral blood mononuclear cells, taken before pregnancy. This receptor was identified in a female donor with multiple sclerosis, enrolled in a pregnancy study. The CDR3 sequence is CASSYWAGDGYTF. CDR3 coding DNA: TGTGCCAGCAGTTACTGGGCAGGCGATGGCTACACCTTC.